The entry below gives a single TCR beta chain sequence along with its context. With 6 bases removed from V and 0 bases from J, the gap between germline ends came to 12 bases. Germline V gene lookup returns CDR1 LGHDT and CDR2 YNNKEL (reference sequence). The CDR3 loop spans 15 amino acids. These data originate in a study of blood T cell repertoires in COVID-19. Study-wide background: Nucleic acid was either cDNA or gDNA, and it came from T cells, B-cell-depleted T cells, or PBMCs.

In the original workflow: Reference gene primer amplification gave estimated nucleated cell counts. This table comes from immunoSEQ multiplex PCR, and its TCRdb copy is limited to in-frame clones, with some not included. That table supplies the V and J calls and clone size; D and trimming were determined from the DNA. This table has about 440,000 clones, around 89% appearing once. The specimen sequenced was peripheral blood. The rearrangement joins TRBV3-1 (or the pseudogene TRBV3-2) to TRBJ2-1; maybe TRBD2 (6 bases). The origin of this receptor is a woman in her twenties or thirties with acute or convalescent COVID-19. The CDR3 bases are TGTGCCAGCAGAACTAGCCGTAGCTCCTACAATGAGCAGTTCTTC. Translation: CASRTSRSSYNEQFF.